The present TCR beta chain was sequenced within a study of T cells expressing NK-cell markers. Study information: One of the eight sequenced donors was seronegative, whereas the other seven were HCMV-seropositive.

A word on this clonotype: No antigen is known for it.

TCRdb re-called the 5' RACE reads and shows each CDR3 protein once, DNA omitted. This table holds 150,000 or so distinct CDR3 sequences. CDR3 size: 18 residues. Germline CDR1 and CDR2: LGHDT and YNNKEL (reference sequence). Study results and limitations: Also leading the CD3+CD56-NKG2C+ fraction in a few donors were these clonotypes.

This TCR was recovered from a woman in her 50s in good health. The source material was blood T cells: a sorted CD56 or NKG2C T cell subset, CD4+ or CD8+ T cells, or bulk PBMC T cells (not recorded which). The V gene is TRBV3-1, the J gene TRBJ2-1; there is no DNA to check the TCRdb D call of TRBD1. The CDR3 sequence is CASSQETPGVPFYNEQFF.